The 5 T cell receptor beta chains in this list originate from one sample, sequenced in a study of early T cells in non-severe SARS-CoV-2 infection. TCRdb analysed the 5' RACE reads with MiXCR anew, one entry per CDR3 protein. The sample has 60,000 or so distinct CDR3 sequences; 8.9% are singletons. Material: whole blood. The receptors were gathered from an adult who was a healthcare worker with PCR-confirmed SARS-CoV-2 infection or an uninfected control (not recorded which).

The chain recombines TRBV6-6 with TRBJ2-5; D is unresolved. Germline assignment: CDR1 MNHNY and CDR2 SVGAGI (reference sequence). Between the trimmed V and J ends, which lost 3 bases and 4 bases, there was a span of 6 bases. The CDR3 spans 12 residues. In DNA, the CDR3 is TGTGCCAGCAGTTATGTTTCAGAGACCCAGTACTTC. Translated: CASSYVSETQYF.

This clonotype was detected many times. CDR3 nucleotides: TGCAGTGCGGCGGAAAGGGGTAGCACAGATACGCAGTATTTT. This encodes CSAAERGSTDTQYF. V and J are TRBV20-1 and TRBJ2-3, with a tentative D call TRBD1 (5 bases). With 6 bases removed from V and 0 bases from J, the gap between germline ends came to 13 bases. The CDR3 is made up of 14 amino acids. Germline CDR1 DFQATT, CDR2 SNEGSKA (reference sequence).

This clonotype appeared many times. The V and J genes are TRBV7-2 and TRBJ2-1; the match to TRBD2 covers 7 bases. The V and J ends lost 7 bases and 2 bases, in that order; junction bases with no gene match: 8. The CDR3 consists of 15 residues. Looked up from germline, CDR1 is SGHTA and CDR2 is FQGNSA. The CDR3 nucleotides read TGTGCCAGCACCGATAGCGGGCCCGCCTACAATGAGCAGTTCTTC. This codes for CASTDSGPAYNEQFF.

V usage is TRBV5-1 and J usage is TRBJ2-3; D perhaps matches TRBD1 (6 bases). Germline CDR1 SGHRS, CDR2 YFSETQ. The germline V and J ends were trimmed by 5 bases and 2 bases, with 15 bases remaining between them. The CDR3 runs to 15 residues. The CDR3 nucleotides are TGCGCCAGCAGGTCAGGGGCGCACTTCACAGATACGCAGTATTTT. Residues: CASRSGAHFTDTQYF. The full variable domain, with the rest looked up from reference TRBV5-1 and TRBJ2-3, is KAGVTQTPRYLIKTRGQQVTLSCSPISGHRSVSWYQQTPGQGLQFLFEYFSETQRNKGNFPGRFSGRQFSNSRSEMNVSTLELGDSALYLCASRSGAHFTDTQYFGPGTRLTVL.

The chain recombines TRBV6-2 or TRBV6-3 with TRBJ2-7; D uncertain. CDR3 length: 13 amino acids. The V and J ends lost 2 bases and 1 base respectively, with 6 bases between them. Germline V gives CDR1 MNHEY, CDR2 SVGEGT. The CDR3: CASSYAESYEQYF. CDR3 DNA sequence: TGTGCCAGCAGTTACGCGGAGTCCTACGAGCAGTACTTC.